Presented here are 9 T cell receptor beta chains from one specimen sequenced in a study of cytomegalovirus exposure and HLA in healthy donors (TCRdb year 2017). Library generation was performed with the immunoSEQ multiplex PCR assay. For the multiplex PCR, a mixture combining 60 forward primers for TCR Vbeta segments and 13 reverse primers for TCR Jbeta segments was used. TCRdb re-hosts the immuneACCESS table, in-frame sequences only. Its copies lack some clones; in the studies checked, an unresolved V gene accounts for under half of them, and the cause for the rest is not known. The sample profile shows 150,000 to 200,000 clones; 68% of them were found once. In total, the top ten clones hold about 2.5% of the sample. Input material: PBMCs. These TCRs come from a woman in her forties in good health and CMV-seropositive.

This chain links TRBV9 with TRBJ2-3, with D possibly TRBD2 on 5 matching bases. CDR1 and CDR2 from the germline V gene are SGDLS and YYNGEE. Trimming pared 0 bases from V and 1 base from J, leaving 6 bases between. The length of the CDR3 is 14 residues. The CDR3 nucleotides read TGTGCCAGCAGCGTAGGAGCGGGCACAGATACGCAGTATTTT. Residues: CASSVGAGTDTQYF.

In DNA, the CDR3 is TGCGCCAGCAGCCTAAACGGACAGACTTATAATTCACCCCTCCACTTT. The encoded protein is CASSLNGQTYNSPLHF. The rearrangement links TRBV5-1 to TRBJ1-6; maybe TRBD1 (6 bases). Germline values: CDR1 SGHRS, CDR2 YFSETQ. With 4 bases removed from V and 4 bases from J, the gap between germline ends came to 15 bases. The CDR3 length is 16 residues. The whole variable domain, filled in from reference TRBV5-1 and TRBJ1-6, reads KAGVTQTPRYLIKTRGQQVTLSCSPISGHRSVSWYQQTPGQGLQFLFEYFSETQRNKGNFPGRFSGRQFSNSRSEMNVSTLELGDSALYLCASSLNGQTYNSPLHFGNGTRLTVT.

This clone was seen a handful of times. The chain employs TRBV5-1 and TRBJ2-7, with D possibly matching TRBD1 (6 bases). V lost 3 bases and J 3 bases, leaving 13 bases between the germline ends. This CDR3 contains 14 residues. Germline assignment: CDR1 SGHRS and CDR2 YFSETQ. For the CDR3, the DNA is TGCGCCAGCAGCTCCCTGGACAGATACTACGAGCAGTACTTC. It specifies CASSSLDRYYEQYF.

This clone came up a few times. This chain connects TRBV7-2 to TRBJ2-1; TRBD1 aligns across 7 bases. Germline values: CDR1 SGHTA, CDR2 FQGNSA. The CDR3 is 16 amino acids. The junction had 13 bases not matched to a gene; V was cut back by 5 bases and J by 6 bases. The chain's CDR3 is CASSPWTGMYVNEQFF. The CDR3 region has the DNA TGTGCCAGCAGCCCATGGACAGGTATGTATGTCAATGAGCAGTTCTTC.

The genes are TRBV15 and TRBJ2-1; the D gene is possibly TRBD2 (6 bases). The V and J ends lost 6 bases and 7 bases respectively, with 19 bases between them. Germline V CDR1 and CDR2: LNHNV, YYDKDF (reference sequence). The CDR3 sequence is 15 residues long. The CDR3 is CATSSTSSFPNEQFF. The CDR3 DNA reads TGTGCCACCAGTAGTACTAGCAGTTTCCCGAATGAGCAGTTCTTC.

The chain is built from TRBV4-1 and TRBJ2-7; TRBD2 matches at 14 bases. The V segment lost 0 bases and the J segment 1 base; nucleotides outside the gene matches: 5. The CDR3 contains 18 residues. Per germline, CDR1 MGHRA and CDR2 YSYEKL. In DNA, the CDR3 is TGCGCCAGCAGCCAAGAGGGGACTAGCGGGGGCGTTTCCTACGAGCAGTACTTC. Amino acids: CASSQEGTSGGVSYEQYF.

The V gene is TRBV6-5, the J gene TRBJ2-3; D is undetermined. V gave up 3 bases and J gave up 3 bases, with 13 bases separating them. The CDR3 contains 15 residues. The germline V gene has CDR1 MNHEY and CDR2 SVGAGI. This CDR3 is CASSYADSDTDTQYF. The CDR3 DNA sequence: TGTGCCAGCAGTTATGCGGATTCAGATACAGATACGCAGTATTTT.

The chain combines TRBV25-1 with TRBJ2-3, with D maybe TRBD1 (5 bases). The germline CDR1 and CDR2 sequences are MGHDK and SYGVNS. The CDR3 extends over 14 amino acids. With 2 bases removed from V and 2 bases from J, the gap between germline ends came to 8 bases. CDR3 nucleotides: TGTGCCAGCAGTGAAGTCAGGGACACAGATACGCAGTATTTT. Amino acids: CASSEVRDTDTQYF.

This clone came up a few times. The rearrangement uses TRBV19 and TRBJ2-2; D is perhaps TRBD2 (5 bases). The CDR3 is 14 residues long. V was trimmed by 6 bases and J by 9 bases, leaving 17 bases between them. The germline CDR1 and CDR2 sequences are LNHDA and SQIVND (reference sequence). This chain's CDR3 is CASSLTGIRWELFF. The CDR3 DNA reads TGTGCCAGTAGCCTCACCGGGATCCGCTGGGAGCTGTTTTTT. Using reference TRBV19 and TRBJ2-2 for the parts outside the CDR3, the full variable domain is DGGITQSPKYLFRKEGQNVTLSCEQNLNHDAMYWYRQDPGQGLRLIYYSQIVNDFQKGDIAEGYSVSREKKESFPLTVTSAQKNPTAFYLCASSLTGIRWELFFGEGSRLTVL.